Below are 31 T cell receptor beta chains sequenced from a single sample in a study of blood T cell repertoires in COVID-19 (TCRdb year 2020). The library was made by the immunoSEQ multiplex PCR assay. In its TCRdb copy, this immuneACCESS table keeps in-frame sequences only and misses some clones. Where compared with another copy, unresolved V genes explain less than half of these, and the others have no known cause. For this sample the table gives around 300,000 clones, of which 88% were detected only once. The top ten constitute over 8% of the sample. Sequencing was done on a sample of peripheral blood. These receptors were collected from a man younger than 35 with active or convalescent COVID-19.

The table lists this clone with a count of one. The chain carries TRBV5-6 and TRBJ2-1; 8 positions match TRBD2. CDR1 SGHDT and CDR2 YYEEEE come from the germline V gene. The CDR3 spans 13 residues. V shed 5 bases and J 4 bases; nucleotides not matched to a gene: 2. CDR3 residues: CASSRGGYNEQFF. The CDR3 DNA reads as TGTGCCAGCAGTCGGGGGGGATACAATGAGCAGTTCTTC.

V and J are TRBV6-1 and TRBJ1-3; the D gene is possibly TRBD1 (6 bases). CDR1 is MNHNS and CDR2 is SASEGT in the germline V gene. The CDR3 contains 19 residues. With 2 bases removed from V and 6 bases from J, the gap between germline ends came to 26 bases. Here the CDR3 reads CASSERTRKDSGRPNTIYF. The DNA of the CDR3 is TGTGCCAGCAGTGAACGGACAAGAAAGGACAGCGGTAGGCCAAACACCATATATTTT.

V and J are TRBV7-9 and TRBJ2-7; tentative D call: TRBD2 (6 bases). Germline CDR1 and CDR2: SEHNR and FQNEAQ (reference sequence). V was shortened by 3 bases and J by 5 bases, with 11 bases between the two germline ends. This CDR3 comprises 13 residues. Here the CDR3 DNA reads TGTGCCAGCAGCTTTGGAGGGTTCGACGAGCAGTACTTC. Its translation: CASSFGGFDEQYF.

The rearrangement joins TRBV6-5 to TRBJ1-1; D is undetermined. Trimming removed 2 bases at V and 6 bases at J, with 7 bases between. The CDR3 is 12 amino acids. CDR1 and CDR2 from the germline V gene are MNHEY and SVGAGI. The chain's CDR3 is CASSYGSSEAFF. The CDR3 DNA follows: TGTGCCAGCAGTTACGGGAGCTCTGAAGCTTTCTTT.

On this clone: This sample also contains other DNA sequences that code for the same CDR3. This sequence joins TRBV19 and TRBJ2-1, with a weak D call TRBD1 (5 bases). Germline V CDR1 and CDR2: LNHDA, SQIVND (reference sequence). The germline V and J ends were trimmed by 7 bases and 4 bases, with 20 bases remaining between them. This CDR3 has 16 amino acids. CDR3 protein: CASTRDPRSSYNEQFF. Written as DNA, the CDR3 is TGTGCCAGTACCAGGGATCCTAGGAGCTCTTACAATGAGCAGTTCTTC. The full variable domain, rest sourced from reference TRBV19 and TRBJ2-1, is DGGITQSPKYLFRKEGQNVTLSCEQNLNHDAMYWYRQDPGQGLRLIYYSQIVNDFQKGDIAEGYSVSREKKESFPLTVTSAQKNPTAFYLCASTRDPRSSYNEQFFGPGTRLTVL.

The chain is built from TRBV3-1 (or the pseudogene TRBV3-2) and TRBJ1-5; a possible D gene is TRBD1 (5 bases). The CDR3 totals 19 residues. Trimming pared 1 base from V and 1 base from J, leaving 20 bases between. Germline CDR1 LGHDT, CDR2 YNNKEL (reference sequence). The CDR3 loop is CASSQVFRAREVSNQPQHF. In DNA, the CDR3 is TGTGCCAGCAGCCAAGTTTTTCGCGCCAGGGAGGTAAGCAATCAGCCCCAGCATTTT.

CDR3 nucleotide sequence: TGTGCCAGCAGCCATAAACCGGGACTAGTGACAGATGAGCAGTTCTTC. This codes for CASSHKPGLVTDEQFF. The chain combines TRBV5-6 with TRBJ2-1, with TRBD2 identical over 8 bases. The germline V gene has CDR1 SGHDT and CDR2 YYEEEE. There are 16 residues in the CDR3. J gave up 8 bases and V 4 bases, and 14 bases lay outside the gene matches.

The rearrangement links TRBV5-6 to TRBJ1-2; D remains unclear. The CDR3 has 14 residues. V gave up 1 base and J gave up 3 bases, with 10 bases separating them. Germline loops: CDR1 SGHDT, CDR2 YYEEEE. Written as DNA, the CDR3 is TGTGCCAGCAGCTTGAACAGCCCTTACTATGGCTACACCTTC. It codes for CASSLNSPYYGYTF.

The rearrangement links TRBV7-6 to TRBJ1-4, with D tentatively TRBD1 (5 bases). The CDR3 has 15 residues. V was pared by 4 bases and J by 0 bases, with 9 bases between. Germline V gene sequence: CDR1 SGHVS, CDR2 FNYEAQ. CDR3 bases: TGTGCCAGCAGCTCAAGACAGACAACTAATGAAAAACTGTTTTTT. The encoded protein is CASSSRQTTNEKLFF.

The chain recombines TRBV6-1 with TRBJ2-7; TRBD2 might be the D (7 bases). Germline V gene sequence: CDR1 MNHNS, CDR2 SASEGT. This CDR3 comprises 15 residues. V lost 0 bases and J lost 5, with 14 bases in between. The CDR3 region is CASSEAWGGRDEQYF. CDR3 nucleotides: TGTGCCAGCAGTGAAGCCTGGGGGGGGCGGGACGAGCAGTACTTC.

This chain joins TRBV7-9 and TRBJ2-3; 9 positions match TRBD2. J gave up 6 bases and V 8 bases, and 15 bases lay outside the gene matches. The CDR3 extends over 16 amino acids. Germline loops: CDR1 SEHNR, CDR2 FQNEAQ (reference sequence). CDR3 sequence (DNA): TGTGCCAGCTTGCCGTTGCTAGCGGGATATGGGGATACGCAGTATTTT. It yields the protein CASLPLLAGYGDTQYF.

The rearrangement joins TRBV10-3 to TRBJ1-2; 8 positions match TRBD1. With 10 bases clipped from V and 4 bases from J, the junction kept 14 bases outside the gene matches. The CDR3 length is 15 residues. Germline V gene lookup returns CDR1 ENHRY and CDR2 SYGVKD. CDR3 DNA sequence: TGTGCCACATGGACCCCGGGACAGGAACTCTATGGCTACACCTTC. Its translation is CATWTPGQELYGYTF.

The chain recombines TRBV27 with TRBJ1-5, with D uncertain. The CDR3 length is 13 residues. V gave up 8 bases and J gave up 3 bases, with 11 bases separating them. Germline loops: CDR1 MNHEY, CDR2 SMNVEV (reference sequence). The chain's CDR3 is CASGEGPNQPQHF. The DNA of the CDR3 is TGTGCCAGCGGTGAGGGTCCCAATCAGCCCCAGCATTTT.

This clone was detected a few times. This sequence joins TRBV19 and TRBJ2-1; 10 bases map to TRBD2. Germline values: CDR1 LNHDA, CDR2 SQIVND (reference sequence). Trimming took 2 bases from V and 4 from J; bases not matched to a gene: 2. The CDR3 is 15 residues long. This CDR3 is CASSISGGDYNEQFF. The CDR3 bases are TGTGCCAGTAGTATAAGCGGGGGGGATTACAATGAGCAGTTCTTC.

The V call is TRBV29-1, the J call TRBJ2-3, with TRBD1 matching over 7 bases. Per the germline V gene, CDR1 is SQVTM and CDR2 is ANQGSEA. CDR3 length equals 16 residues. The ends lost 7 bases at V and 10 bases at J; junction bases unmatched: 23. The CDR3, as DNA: TGCAGCGCCGAAGACGGGGACAGCAGTAGAACAAGGGCGCAGTATTTT. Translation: CSAEDGDSSRTRAQYF.

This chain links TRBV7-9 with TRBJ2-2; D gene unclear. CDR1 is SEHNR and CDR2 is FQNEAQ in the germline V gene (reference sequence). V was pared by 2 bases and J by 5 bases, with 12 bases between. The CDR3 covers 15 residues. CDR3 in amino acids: CASSLSIFGTGELFF. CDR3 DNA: TGTGCCAGCAGCTTATCGATTTTCGGGACCGGGGAGCTGTTTTTT.

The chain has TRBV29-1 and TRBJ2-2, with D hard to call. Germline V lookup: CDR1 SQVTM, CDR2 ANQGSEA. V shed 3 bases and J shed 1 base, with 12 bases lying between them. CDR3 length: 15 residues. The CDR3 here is CSVDGFPGNTGELFF. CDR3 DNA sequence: TGCAGCGTTGATGGTTTTCCCGGGAACACCGGGGAGCTGTTTTTT.

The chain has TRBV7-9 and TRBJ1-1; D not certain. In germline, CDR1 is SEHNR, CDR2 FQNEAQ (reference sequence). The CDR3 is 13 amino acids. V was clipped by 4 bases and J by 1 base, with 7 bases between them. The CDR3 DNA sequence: TGTGCCAGCAGCTGGGGAGGGAACACTGAAGCTTTCTTT. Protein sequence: CASSWGGNTEAFF. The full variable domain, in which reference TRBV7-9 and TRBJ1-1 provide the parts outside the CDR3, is DTGVSQNPRHKITKRGQNVTFRCDPISEHNRLYWYRQTLGQGPEFLTYFQNEAQLEKSRLLSDRFSAERPKGSFSTLEIQRTEQGDSAMYLCASSWGGNTEAFFGQGTRLTVV.

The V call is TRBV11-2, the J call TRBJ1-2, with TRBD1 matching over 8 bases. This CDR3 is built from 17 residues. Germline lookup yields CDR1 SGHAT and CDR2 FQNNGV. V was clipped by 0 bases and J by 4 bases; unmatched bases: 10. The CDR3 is CASSLDERTGLGYGYTF. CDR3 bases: TGTGCCAGCAGCTTAGATGAGCGGACAGGGTTGGGCTATGGCTACACCTTC.

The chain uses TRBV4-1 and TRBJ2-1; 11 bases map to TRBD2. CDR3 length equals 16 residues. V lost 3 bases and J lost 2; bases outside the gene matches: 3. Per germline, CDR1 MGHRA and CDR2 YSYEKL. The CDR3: CASSHNSGGAYNEQFF. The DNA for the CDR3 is TGCGCCAGCAGCCATAATAGCGGGGGGGCCTACAATGAGCAGTTCTTC.

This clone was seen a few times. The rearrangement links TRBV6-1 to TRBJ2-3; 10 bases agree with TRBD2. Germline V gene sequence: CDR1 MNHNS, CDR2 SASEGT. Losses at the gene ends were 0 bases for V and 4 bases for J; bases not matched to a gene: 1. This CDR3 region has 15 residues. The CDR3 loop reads CASSEAAGGPDTQYF. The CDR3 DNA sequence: TGTGCCAGCAGTGAAGCAGCGGGGGGGCCAGATACGCAGTATTTT.

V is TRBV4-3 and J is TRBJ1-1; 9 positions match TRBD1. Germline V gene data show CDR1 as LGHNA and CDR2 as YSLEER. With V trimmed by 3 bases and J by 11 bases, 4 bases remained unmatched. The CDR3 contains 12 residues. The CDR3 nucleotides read TGCGCCAGCAGCCATGGGACAGGGTCGGCTTTCTTT. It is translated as CASSHGTGSAFF.

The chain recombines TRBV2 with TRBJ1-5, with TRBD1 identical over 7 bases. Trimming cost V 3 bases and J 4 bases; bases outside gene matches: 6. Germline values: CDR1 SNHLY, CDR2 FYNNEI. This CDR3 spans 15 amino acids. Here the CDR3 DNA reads TGTGCCAGCAGTGAGGGACAGATGTTGAATCAGCCCCAGCATTTT. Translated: CASSEGQMLNQPQHF.

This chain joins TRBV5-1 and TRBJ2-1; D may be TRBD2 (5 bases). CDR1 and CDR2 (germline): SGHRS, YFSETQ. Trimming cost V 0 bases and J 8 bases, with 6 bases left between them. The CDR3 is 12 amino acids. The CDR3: CASSLGGYEQFF. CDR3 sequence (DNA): TGCGCCAGCAGCTTGGGAGGGTATGAGCAGTTCTTC.

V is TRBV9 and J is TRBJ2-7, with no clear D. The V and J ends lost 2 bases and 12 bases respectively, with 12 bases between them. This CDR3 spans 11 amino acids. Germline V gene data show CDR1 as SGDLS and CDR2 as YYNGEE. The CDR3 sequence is CASSVCGSPYF. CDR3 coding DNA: TGTGCCAGCAGCGTCTGCGGTTCCCCGTACTTC.

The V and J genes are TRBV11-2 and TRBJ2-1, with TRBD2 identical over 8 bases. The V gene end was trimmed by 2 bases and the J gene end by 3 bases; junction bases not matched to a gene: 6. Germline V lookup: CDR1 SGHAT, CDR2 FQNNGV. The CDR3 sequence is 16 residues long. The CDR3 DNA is TGTGCCAGCAGCTTAATCCGGGGGGGCGGCTACAATGAGCAGTTCTTC. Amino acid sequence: CASSLIRGGGYNEQFF.

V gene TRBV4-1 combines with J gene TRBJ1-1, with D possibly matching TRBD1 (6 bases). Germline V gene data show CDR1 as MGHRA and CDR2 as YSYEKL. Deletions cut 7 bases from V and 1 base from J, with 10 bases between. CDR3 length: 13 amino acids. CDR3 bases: TGCGCCAGCACTCAGGGACAGAACACTGAAGCTTTCTTT. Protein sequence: CASTQGQNTEAFF.

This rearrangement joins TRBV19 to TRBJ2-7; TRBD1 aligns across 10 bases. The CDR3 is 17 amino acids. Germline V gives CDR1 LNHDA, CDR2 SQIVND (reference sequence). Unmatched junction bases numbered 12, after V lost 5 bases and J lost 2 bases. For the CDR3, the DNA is TGTGCCAGTAGTTGGGGACAGGGGCCCTCTTCTACCTACGAGCAGTACTTC. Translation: CASSWGQGPSSTYEQYF.

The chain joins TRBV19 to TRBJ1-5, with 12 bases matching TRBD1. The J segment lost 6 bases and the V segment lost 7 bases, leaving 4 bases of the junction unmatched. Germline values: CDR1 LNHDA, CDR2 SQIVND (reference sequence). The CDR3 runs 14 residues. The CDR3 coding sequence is TGTGCCAGTACCGGGACAGGGGGCCTTCAGCCCCAGCATTTT. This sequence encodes CASTGTGGLQPQHF.

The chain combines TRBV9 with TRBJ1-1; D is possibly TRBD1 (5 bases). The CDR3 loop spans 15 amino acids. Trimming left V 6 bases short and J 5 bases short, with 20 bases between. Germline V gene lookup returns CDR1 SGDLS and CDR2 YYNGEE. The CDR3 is CASNSYGTPGTEAFF. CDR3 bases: TGTGCCAGCAATTCGTATGGGACTCCAGGGACTGAAGCTTTCTTT.

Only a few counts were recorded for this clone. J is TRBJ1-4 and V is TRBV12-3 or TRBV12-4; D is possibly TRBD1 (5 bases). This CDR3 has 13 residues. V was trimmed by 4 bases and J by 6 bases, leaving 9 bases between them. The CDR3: CASSSGIDEKLFF. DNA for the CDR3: TGTGCCAGCAGTTCAGGGATTGATGAAAAACTGTTTTTT.